These 16 T cell receptor beta chains were all obtained from the same sample, sequenced in a study of shared clonotypes between healthy human individuals. The protocol was immunoSEQ multiplex PCR, while the TCRdb copy is restricted to in-frame clones and leaves out a portion. The data contain a few million clones, approximately 92% of them singletons. The material sequenced was naive CD4+ T cells sorted from blood. Subset specified: CD45RA+ positively selected. The receptors were sampled from a man between 18 and 29 years old in good health.

V and J are TRBV18 and TRBJ2-1; D is perhaps TRBD2 (6 bases). This CDR3 is 16 amino acids long. The V end lost 4 bases, the J end lost 0 bases, and 13 bases lay between the germline ends. Germline CDR1 and CDR2: KGHSH and LQKENI. In nucleotides, the CDR3 is TGTGCCAGCTCACATCCGGGACTCGTCTCCTACAATGAGCAGTTCTTC. Its translation is CASSHPGLVSYNEQFF.

With regard to this clone: In the same sample, other DNA sequences code for this CDR3. This chain uses TRBV10-1 with TRBJ2-1, with a tentative D call TRBD2 (6 bases). Trimming cost V 2 bases and J 5 bases, with 7 bases left between them. The length of the CDR3 is 13 residues. Germline-derived CDR1 and CDR2 are WNHNN and SYGVQD (reference sequence). Written as DNA, the CDR3 is TGCGCCAGCAGTGAGGGAGGGAACAATGAGCAGTTCTTC. It translates to CASSEGGNNEQFF.

In DNA, the CDR3 is TGCAGCGTTGAAAAAGGGGGGCTGAACACTGAAGCTTTCTTT. This sequence encodes CSVEKGGLNTEAFF. The chain recombines TRBV29-1 with TRBJ1-1, with D tentatively TRBD1 (6 bases). Germline loops: CDR1 SQVTM, CDR2 ANQGSEA. The CDR3 extends over 14 amino acids. V dropped 2 bases and J dropped 0 bases, with 10 bases sitting between them.

The chain has TRBV6-5 and TRBJ1-4; TRBD1 is a possible D gene (6 bases). Per germline, CDR1 MNHEY and CDR2 SVGAGI. Trimming left V 4 bases short and J 8 bases short, with 17 bases between. The CDR3 totals 15 residues. The CDR3 loop reads CASSSPGQLGEKLFF. In DNA form, the CDR3 reads TGTGCCAGCAGTTCCCCCGGACAGCTAGGGGAAAAACTGTTTTTT.

This chain links TRBV5-1 with TRBJ2-7, with 11 bases matching TRBD1. Germline V gives CDR1 SGHRS, CDR2 YFSETQ. V lost 4 bases to trimming and J lost 2 bases; unmatched junction nucleotides: 5. The CDR3 has 15 amino acids. In nucleotides, the CDR3 is TGCGCCAGCAGCCTGGGACAGGGGGTTCCCTACGAGCAGTACTTC. Translated: CASSLGQGVPYEQYF. Variable domain in full (rest from reference TRBV5-1 and TRBJ2-7): KAGVTQTPRYLIKTRGQQVTLSCSPISGHRSVSWYQQTPGQGLQFLFEYFSETQRNKGNFPGRFSGRQFSNSRSEMNVSTLELGDSALYLCASSLGQGVPYEQYFGPGTRLTVT.

The V gene is TRBV7-2, the J gene TRBJ2-7; D ambiguous. Germline CDR1 reads SGHTA; CDR2 reads FQGNSA. The ends were cut back, 5 bases at V and 0 bases at J, with 14 bases in the middle. The CDR3 runs 15 residues. The CDR3 reads CASSLPRAVSYEQYF. The DNA for the CDR3 is TGTGCCAGCAGCCTACCCCGGGCAGTCTCCTACGAGCAGTACTTC.

The V gene is TRBV19, the J gene TRBJ2-7; D may be TRBD1 or TRBD2 (5 bases each). The V and J ends lost 6 bases and 0 bases respectively, with 15 bases between them. CDR1 LNHDA and CDR2 SQIVND come from the germline V gene (reference sequence). The CDR3 consists of 15 residues. The CDR3 spells CASSEQGPTSYEQYF. CDR3 nucleotide sequence: TGTGCCAGTAGCGAGCAGGGACCGACCTCCTACGAGCAGTACTTC.

The V call is TRBV6-5, the J call TRBJ1-4, with unresolved D. The CDR3 extends over 15 amino acids. CDR1 MNHEY and CDR2 SVGAGI come from the germline V gene. Trimming took 5 bases from V and 4 from J, leaving 14 bases between them. This CDR3 reads CASSPDSGFNEKLFF. The CDR3 DNA reads as TGTGCCAGCAGTCCGGATTCGGGCTTTAATGAAAAACTGTTTTTT.

This sequence joins TRBV11-3 and TRBJ2-2; TRBD2 aligns across 9 bases. The junction had 3 bases not matched to a gene; V was cut back by 4 bases and J by 6 bases. The CDR3 is 14 amino acids. Germline loops: CDR1 SGHNT, CDR2 YENEEA. The CDR3 bases are TGTGCCAGCAGCTCCGGACTAGCGCCCGGGGAGCTGTTTTTT. Protein product: CASSSGLAPGELFF.

There are a few counts of this clone. Other DNA sequences within the sample encode an identical CDR3. CDR3 sequence: CASSGTANEKLFF. CDR3 nucleotides: TGTGCCAGCTCCGGGACGGCTAATGAAAAACTGTTTTTT. The chain is built from TRBV18 and TRBJ1-4, with D possibly matching TRBD1 (5 bases). Germline CDR1 KGHSH, CDR2 LQKENI. Deletions cut 6 bases from V and 3 bases from J, with 8 bases between. The length of the CDR3 is 13 residues.

This chain links TRBV7-2 with TRBJ2-1; no reliable D call. CDR3 size: 16 residues. Germline V lookup: CDR1 SGHTA, CDR2 FQGNSA. The V end lost 2 bases, the J end lost 10 bases, and 21 bases lay between the germline ends. CDR3: CASSLFSRAGSREQFF. In DNA form, the CDR3 reads TGTGCCAGCAGCTTATTTAGTAGGGCCGGGTCCCGGGAGCAGTTCTTC.

V is TRBV9 and J is TRBJ2-1; TRBD2 agrees at 8 bases. The germline V gene has CDR1 SGDLS and CDR2 YYNGEE. The CDR3 is made up of 15 amino acids. V lost 4 bases and J lost 3; bases outside the gene matches: 6. Here the CDR3 DNA reads TGTGCCAGCAGCCTTAGACTAGCGAACTACAATGAGCAGTTCTTC. Translated: CASSLRLANYNEQFF.

The genes are TRBV18 and TRBJ2-5; D possibly corresponds to TRBD1 (6 bases). V lost 4 bases, J lost 5 bases, and 23 bases lay in between. Germline loops: CDR1 KGHSH, CDR2 LQKENI. The length of the CDR3 is 17 residues. CDR3 sequence (DNA): TGTGCCAGCTCACACGTGCTAAAAGGGGGAATCCGTGAGACCCAGTACTTC. This translates into CASSHVLKGGIRETQYF.

The chain's CDR3 is CASSYVGGPRETQYF. The CDR3 DNA reads as TGTGCCAGCAGTTACGTCGGGGGCCCCCGGGAGACCCAGTACTTC. This chain joins TRBV6-5 and TRBJ2-5; perhaps D is TRBD1 or TRBD2 (6 bases each). Trimming left V 2 bases short and J 5 bases short, with 15 bases between. This CDR3 comprises 15 residues. Germline V lookup: CDR1 MNHEY, CDR2 SVGAGI.

This rearrangement joins TRBV21-1 to TRBJ2-6. TRBV21-1 is listed as a pseudogene. This CDR3 is built from 17 residues. The CDR3 nucleotides are TGTGCCAGCAGCAGATTTCAAGGGTTCTCTGGGGCCAACGTCCTGACTTTC. This codes for CASSRFQGFSGANVLTF.

The DNA of the CDR3 is TGTGCCTGGAGGGCGGGAGGTGGCGCAGATACGCAGTATTTT. Protein sequence: CAWRAGGGADTQYF. This chain joins TRBV30 and TRBJ2-3; 8 bases fit TRBD2. The CDR3 contains 14 residues. The germline V gene has CDR1 GTSNPN and CDR2 SVGIG (reference sequence). V lost 3 bases to trimming and J lost 4 bases; unmatched junction nucleotides: 6.